What follows are 27 T cell receptor beta chains derived from one specimen sequenced in a study of blood T cells in healthy people across ages. It was with a sample-barcoded 5' primer and a J-beta primer mix that a second PCR of about 6 to 12 cycles was run. Each CDR3 protein gets one entry after TCRdb re-called the 5' RACE reads with MiXCR. The table records hundreds of thousands of distinct CDR3 sequences, about 53% of them present only once. Sequencing was carried out using blood. The receptors originated from a man older than 75 in good health.

This chain links TRBV12-3 or TRBV12-4 with TRBJ2-7; 8 positions match TRBD1. The CDR3 covers 13 residues. With V trimmed by 6 bases and J by 5 bases, 6 bases remained unmatched. Here the CDR3 reads CASRWTGTDEQYF. CDR3 in DNA: TGTGCCAGCAGGTGGACAGGGACGGACGAGCAGTACTTC.

V gene TRBV27 combines with J gene TRBJ2-1; 8 bases fit TRBD2. Germline trimming cut 4 bases from V and 7 bases from J; bases unmatched to any gene: 9. CDR3 length: 15 residues. Looked up from germline, CDR1 is MNHEY and CDR2 is SMNVEV (reference sequence). In DNA, the CDR3 is TGTGCCAGCAGTTCCCAGCGGGAGAGGAGGAATGAGCAGTTCTTC. The encoded protein is CASSSQRERRNEQFF.

The V and J genes are TRBV30 and TRBJ1-5, with a possible D match to TRBD1 (6 bases). V lost 2 bases, J lost 3 bases, and 8 bases lay in between. The CDR3 is 13 residues long. From germline, CDR1 is GTSNPN and CDR2 SVGIG (reference sequence). CDR3 nucleotides: TGTGCCTGGAGTCGGACAGACAATCAGCCCCAGCATTTT. Translated, it gives CAWSRTDNQPQHF.

The chain joins TRBV27 to TRBJ2-7; D unclear. CDR3 length equals 12 residues. V lost 5 bases and J 6 bases, leaving 11 bases between the germline ends. The germline V gene has CDR1 MNHEY and CDR2 SMNVEV (reference sequence). CDR3 DNA sequence: TGTGCCAGCAGTCCCTCGAAAGGCGAGCAGTACTTC. Translated: CASSPSKGEQYF.

This rearrangement joins TRBV10-3 to TRBJ2-6; no definite D call. Germline V gives CDR1 ENHRY, CDR2 SYGVKD. This CDR3 comprises 14 residues. V lost 7 bases and J lost 4, with 11 bases in between. The CDR3 spells CAINLGSGANVLTF. CDR3 bases: TGTGCCATCAATCTGGGTTCGGGGGCCAACGTCCTGACTTTC.

This clonotype appeared a single time. In nucleotides, the CDR3 is TGCAGTGCCGGGACTAGCGGGATGGTCTACGAGCAGTACTTC. It codes for CSAGTSGMVYEQYF. The chain joins TRBV20-1 to TRBJ2-7; TRBD2 agrees at 13 bases. The germline V gene encodes CDR1 DFQATT and CDR2 SNEGSKA (reference sequence). This CDR3 comprises 14 residues. V gave up 6 bases and J gave up 3 bases; unmatched junction bases: 5.

The chain uses TRBV9 and TRBJ2-3; the D is unclear. Germline V gene data show CDR1 as SGDLS and CDR2 as YYNGEE. Trimming shortened V by 1 base and J by 0 bases, and 9 bases separated the two germline ends. The CDR3 loop spans 15 amino acids. The CDR3, as DNA: TGTGCCAGCAGCGTATTCCCTGCTAGCACAGATACGCAGTATTTT. It translates to CASSVFPASTDTQYF.

This clonotype has only a few counts. This chain uses TRBV11-1 with TRBJ1-1; no reliable D call. The V and J ends lost 6 bases and 6 bases respectively, with 17 bases between them. The CDR3 is 14 amino acids. The germline V gene has CDR1 SGHAT and CDR2 FQDESV (reference sequence). For the CDR3, the DNA is TGTGCCAGCAGAACTGAGGGAGCGGAACCTGAAGCTTTCTTT. It codes for CASRTEGAEPEAFF.

This chain uses TRBV6-5 with TRBJ2-3; a possible D gene is TRBD1 (6 bases). This CDR3 comprises 12 residues. Germline-derived CDR1 and CDR2 are MNHEY and SVGAGI. Trimming left V 0 bases short and J 14 bases short, with 12 bases between. DNA of the CDR3: TGTGCCAGCAGTTACTCGACAGGCCCAGCGTATTTT. It specifies CASSYSTGPAYF.

The chain couples TRBV6-4 to TRBJ1-6; weak D call: TRBD1 (5 bases). The V gene lost 1 base and the J gene lost 9 bases, with 13 bases spanning the gap. Germline V gene data show CDR1 as MRHNA and CDR2 as SNTAGT. CDR3 length equals 15 residues. CDR3 DNA: TGTGCCAGCAGTGACTTCCAGGGTTTTGGTTCACCCCTCCACTTT. Translated: CASSDFQGFGSPLHF.

The chain links TRBV29-1 to TRBJ2-3; D might be TRBD2 (6 bases). This CDR3 comprises 12 residues. The germline gives CDR1 SQVTM, CDR2 ANQGSEA. Trimming shortened V by 4 bases and J by 6 bases, and 11 bases separated the two germline ends. CDR3 coding DNA: TGCAGCGTTGCTTCGGGAGCCGATACGCAGTATTTT. Protein product: CSVASGADTQYF.

This clonotype came up a few times. The chain recombines TRBV28 with TRBJ2-4, with 7 nucleotides matching TRBD1. The J call is doubtful: the DNA matches TRBJ2-7 better. This CDR3 comprises 13 residues. Germline V lookup: CDR1 MDHEN, CDR2 SYDVKM. Here the CDR3 reads CASSRDRDDEQYF. DNA of the CDR3: TGTGCCAGCAGCCGCGACAGGGATGACGAGCAGTACTTC.

Worth noting for this clonotype: A clone one base away is much larger, so this may be a read error. The chain carries TRBV3-1 and TRBJ2-7, with 7 bases identical to TRBD2. The germline V gene has CDR1 LGHDT and CDR2 YNNKEL (reference sequence). CDR3 length equals 14 residues. The junction had 1 base not matched to a gene; V was cut back by 2 bases and J by 0 bases. CDR3 residues: CASSQTSVSYEQYF. For the CDR3, the DNA is TGTGCCAGCAGCCAAACTAGCGTCTCCTACGAGCAGTACTTC.

This clonotype was detected a few times. This chain joins TRBV7-3 and TRBJ2-3; D unclear. Germline V gives CDR1 SGHTA, CDR2 FQGTGA. This CDR3 has 14 residues. With 2 bases removed from V and 3 bases from J, the gap between germline ends came to 9 bases. CDR3 nucleotide sequence: TGTGCCAGCAGCTTATCGGGTGCTACAGATACGCAGTATTTT. As protein: CASSLSGATDTQYF.

The rearrangement joins TRBV13 to TRBJ2-3; D is unresolved. The V and J ends lost 2 bases and 2 bases respectively, with 11 bases between them. This CDR3 comprises 15 residues. Germline-derived CDR1 and CDR2 are PRHDT and FYEKMQ (reference sequence). The CDR3 nucleotides are TGTGCCAGCAGCTTAAGAAGGCTAGACACAGATACGCAGTATTTT. Protein sequence: CASSLRRLDTDTQYF.

The CDR3 protein is CASSQDLGQGVGNTEAFF. CDR3 DNA sequence: TGTGCCAGCAGCCAAGATTTAGGGCAGGGGGTAGGGAACACTGAAGCTTTCTTT. The J gene is TRBJ1-1, the V gene TRBV4-2; 7 bases fit TRBD1. J lost 1 base, V lost 0 bases, and 11 bases had no gene match. The CDR3 runs 18 residues. Per germline, CDR1 LGHNA and CDR2 YNFKEQ.

The chain employs TRBV5-1 and TRBJ2-6; tentatively, D is TRBD1 (6 bases). CDR3 length equals 15 residues. The germline V gene encodes CDR1 SGHRS and CDR2 YFSETQ. Trimming cost V 4 bases and J 4 bases, with 12 bases left between them. The CDR3 is CASSHNRAGANVLTF. The CDR3 nucleotides are TGCGCCAGCAGCCATAACAGGGCCGGGGCCAACGTCCTGACTTTC.

CDR3 coding DNA: TGTGCCACCAGTGATGGGGGACAGGGGGCTGGAGAGACCCAGTACTTC. It translates to CATSDGGQGAGETQYF. The chain has TRBV24-1 and TRBJ2-5, with 12 bases identical to TRBD1. Losses at the gene ends were 3 bases for V and 4 bases for J; bases not matched to a gene: 5. CDR1 KGHDR and CDR2 SFDVKD come from the germline V gene. This CDR3 is 16 amino acids long.

The chain employs TRBV28 and TRBJ2-4, with TRBD2 matching 9 bases. The J call is uncertain, as TRBJ2-7 better fits the DNA end. Germline V gene data show CDR1 as MDHEN and CDR2 as SYDVKM. The CDR3 is 16 residues long. Written as DNA, the CDR3 is TGTGCCAGCAGTTCCTCTCTAGCGGGAAGCGTCTACGAGCAGTACTTC. It encodes CASSSSLAGSVYEQYF.

The CDR3: CSAREGPTTYNEQFF. CDR3 nucleotide sequence: TGCAGTGCTAGAGAGGGACCAACGACCTACAATGAGCAGTTCTTC. This chain connects TRBV20-1 to TRBJ2-1; tentatively, D is TRBD1 or TRBD2 (5 bases each). The CDR3 covers 15 residues. In germline, CDR1 is DFQATT, CDR2 SNEGSKA (reference sequence). The ends were cut back, 0 bases at V and 2 bases at J, with 11 bases in the middle.

V and J are TRBV6-6 and TRBJ2-7; 9 bases are a match to TRBD2. Germline V gene data show CDR1 as MNHNY and CDR2 as SVGAGI (reference sequence). After removal of 7 bases from V and 3 bases from J, the junction contained 16 bases not matched to a gene. This CDR3 contains 17 residues. The CDR3 here is CASTYRLAGPDLYEQYF. The DNA for the CDR3 is TGTGCCAGCACCTACAGGCTAGCGGGACCCGACCTCTACGAGCAGTACTTC.

On this clonotype itself: At one end the junction does not follow the germline gene, possibly because of a read error. The CDR3 sequence is CGAREGLAGVYEQYF. Written as DNA, the CDR3 is TGCGGTGCTAGAGAGGGACTAGCGGGGGTCTACGAGCAGTACTTC. The J gene is TRBJ2-7, the V gene TRBV20-1, with 14 positions matching TRBD2. CDR3 length: 15 residues. CDR1 DFQATT and CDR2 SNEGSKA come from the germline V gene (reference sequence).

The chain is built from TRBV12-3 or TRBV12-4 and TRBJ2-7; D is uncertain. Trimming removed 5 bases from V and 2 bases from J, with 10 bases in between. The length of the CDR3 is 13 residues. The DNA of the CDR3 is TGTGCCAGCAGTGGGAACACGCCCTACGAGCAGTACTTC. This translates into CASSGNTPYEQYF.

This clonotype was detected only a few times. V gene TRBV6-5 combines with J gene TRBJ1-2; TRBD1 aligns across 7 bases. Germline lookup yields CDR1 MNHEY and CDR2 SVGAGI. CDR3 size: 15 residues. V gave up 4 bases and J gave up 0 bases; unmatched junction bases: 5. The CDR3 region has the DNA TGTGCCAGCAGTTCGGCCGGGACAGCTAACTATGGCTACACCTTC. This encodes CASSSAGTANYGYTF.

This clonotype was counted a few times. The chain uses TRBV5-1 and TRBJ2-5, with D possibly being TRBD1 (6 bases). Trimming stripped 3 bases from V and 1 base from J, with 19 bases between. The CDR3 has 17 amino acids. Germline V CDR1 and CDR2: SGHRS, YFSETQ. CDR3 region: CASSSPPGESAQETQYF. The CDR3 bases are TGCGCCAGCAGCTCTCCGCCAGGGGAGAGTGCCCAAGAGACCCAGTACTTC. Looking up the rest from reference TRBV5-1 and TRBJ2-5 gives the full variable domain: KAGVTQTPRYLIKTRGQQVTLSCSPISGHRSVSWYQQTPGQGLQFLFEYFSETQRNKGNFPGRFSGRQFSNSRSEMNVSTLELGDSALYLCASSSPPGESAQETQYFGPGTRLLVL.

The J gene is TRBJ2-2, the V gene TRBV24-1; TRBD2 might be the D (6 bases). The germline V and J ends were trimmed by 3 bases and 5 bases, with 9 bases remaining between them. The CDR3 has 14 residues. CDR1 is KGHDR and CDR2 is SFDVKD in the germline V gene. CDR3 protein: CATSDPGSTGELFF. Here the CDR3 DNA reads TGTGCCACCAGTGATCCCGGGAGTACCGGGGAGCTGTTTTTT.

The genes are TRBV7-2 and TRBJ1-2; TRBD1 aligns across 10 bases. After removal of 5 bases from V and 3 bases from J, the junction contained 9 bases not matched to a gene. CDR3 length equals 16 residues. Germline V lookup: CDR1 SGHTA, CDR2 FQGNSA. The CDR3 is CASSIGVGTGDYGYTF. CDR3 nucleotide sequence: TGTGCCAGCAGCATAGGGGTCGGGACAGGGGACTATGGCTACACCTTC. The entire variable domain, with the rest obtained from reference TRBV7-2 and TRBJ1-2, is as follows: GAGVSQSPSNKVTEKGKDVELRCDPISGHTALYWYRQSLGQGLEFLIYFQGNSAPDKSGLPSDRFSAERTGGSVSTLTIQRTQQEDSAVYLCASSIGVGTGDYGYTFGSGTRLTVV.